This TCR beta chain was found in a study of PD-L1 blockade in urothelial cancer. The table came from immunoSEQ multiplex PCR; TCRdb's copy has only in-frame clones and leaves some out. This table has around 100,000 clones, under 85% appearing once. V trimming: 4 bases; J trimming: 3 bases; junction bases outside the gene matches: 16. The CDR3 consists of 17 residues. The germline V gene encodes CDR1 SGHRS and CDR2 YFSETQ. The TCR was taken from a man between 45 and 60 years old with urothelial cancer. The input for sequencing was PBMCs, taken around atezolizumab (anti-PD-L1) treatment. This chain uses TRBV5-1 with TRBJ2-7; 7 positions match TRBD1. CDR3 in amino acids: CASSPGYTTGILYEQYF. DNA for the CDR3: TGCGCCAGCAGCCCGGGGTACACGACAGGGATCCTCTACGAGCAGTACTTC.